Shown below are 18 T cell receptor beta chains from a single sample sequenced in a study of metastatic and nonmetastatic thyroid tumors. Every patient was untreated before thyroid surgery. TCRdb redid the clone calls on the PCR reads using MiXCR. Seen here are 21,000 or so clones, about a quarter observed once, and the top ten hold roughly a fifth. Sequences were obtained from blood. These receptors were obtained from a female donor with papillary thyroid cancer or a benign thyroid nodule (not recorded which). Some clones in this sample may be carry-over from other donors' samples.

This clone is labeled as medium-sized. The chain couples TRBV5-1 to TRBJ1-1; D gene unclear. Trimming cost V 2 bases and J 4 bases, with 9 bases left between them. This CDR3 spans 13 amino acids. The V gene's germline CDR1 is SGHRS and CDR2 YFSETQ. CDR3 region: CASSLGPGTEAFF. For the CDR3, the DNA is TGCGCCAGCAGCTTAGGTCCCGGCACTGAAGCTTTCTTT.

Turning to this clone: At one end, the junction sequence differs from germline, possibly due to a read error. The chain joins TRBV7-2 to TRBJ1-4; no definite D call. Germline V lookup: CDR1 SGHTA, CDR2 FQGNSA. This CDR3 is built from 14 residues. DNA of the CDR3: TGTGCCAGCAGCACGCGAGTCCGGAATGAAAGACTGTTTTTT. The encoded protein is CASSTRVRNERLFF. Using reference TRBV7-2 and TRBJ1-4 for the parts outside the CDR3, the full variable domain is GAGVSQSPSNKVTEKGKDVELRCDPISGHTALYWYRQSLGQGLEFLIYFQGNSAPDKSGLPSDRFSAERTGGSVSTLTIQRTQQEDSAVYLCASSTRVRNERLFFGSGTQLSVL.

This clone was seen repeatedly, ten times or more. This rearrangement joins TRBV2 to TRBJ2-7; TRBD1 agrees at 9 bases. CDR1 is SNHLY, CDR2 FYNNEI, per germline. The CDR3 runs 13 residues. V gave up 8 bases and J gave up 6 bases; unmatched junction bases: 8. The CDR3 DNA is TGTGCCAGCGAGATAACAGGGGGCGGCGAGCAGTACTTC. Its protein is CASEITGGGEQYF. The full variable domain, with the rest looked up from reference TRBV2 and TRBJ2-7, is EPEVTQTPSHQVTQMGQEVILRCVPISNHLYFYWYRQILGQKVEFLVSFYNNEISEKSEIFDDQFSVERPDGSNFTLKIRSTKLEDSAMYFCASEITGGGEQYFGPGTRLTVT.

The CDR3 nucleotides read TGTGCCAGCAGTTACCGGGGCAGGGGGTCGACGGCTTTCTTT. It is translated as CASSYRGRGSTAFF. The V and J genes are TRBV6-6 and TRBJ1-1, with 7 positions matching TRBD1. The CDR3 sequence is 14 residues long. Germline-derived CDR1 and CDR2 are MNHNY and SVGAGI (reference sequence). V was clipped by 2 bases and J by 11 bases; unmatched bases: 11.

This clone appeared a single time. CDR3 sequence reads: CASSRYTRTDTQYF. CDR3 nucleotide sequence: TGTGCCAGCAGTCGGTACACCCGCACAGATACGCAGTATTTT. The chain uses TRBV28 and TRBJ2-3; D is ambiguous. The V end was cut by 5 bases, the J end by 1 base, with 10 bases between. The CDR3 length is 14 residues. Germline CDR1 MDHEN, CDR2 SYDVKM. Based on the CDR3 plus reference TRBV28 and TRBJ2-3, the full variable domain is DVKVTQSSRYLVKRTGEKVFLECVQDMDHENMFWYRQDPGLGLRLIYFSYDVKMKEKGDIPEGYSVSREKKERFSLILESASTNQTSMYLCASSRYTRTDTQYFGPGTRLTVL.

This clone was counted at least ten times. The CDR3 loop reads CASSRTGKGTDTQYF. DNA for the CDR3: TGTGCCAGCAGTAGGACAGGAAAGGGCACAGATACGCAGTATTTT. The V and J genes are TRBV6-1 and TRBJ2-3, with TRBD1 matching 7 bases. This CDR3 has 15 amino acids. The V segment lost 5 bases and the J segment 1 base; nucleotides outside the gene matches: 6. Germline values: CDR1 MNHNS, CDR2 SASEGT.

This clone was picked up many times. The V call is TRBV12-3 or TRBV12-4, the J call TRBJ2-3; D may match TRBD1 or TRBD2 (5 bases each). Trimming removed 3 bases from V and 4 bases from J, with 14 bases in between. The CDR3 consists of 15 residues. DNA for the CDR3: TGTGCCAGCAGTTTCCCGGGACCAGATGCAGATACGCAGTATTTT. It specifies CASSFPGPDADTQYF.

The rearrangement links TRBV30 to TRBJ1-4; 9 bases line up with TRBD1. Per germline, CDR1 GTSNPN and CDR2 SVGIG (reference sequence). After removal of 2 bases from V and 5 bases from J, the junction contained 3 bases not matched to a gene. The CDR3 is 14 residues long. The DNA for the CDR3 is TGTGCCTGGAGTCATGGGACAGGGAATGAAAAACTGTTTTTT. Encoded protein: CAWSHGTGNEKLFF.

The chain carries TRBV6-1 and TRBJ2-7, with D possibly TRBD1 on 6 matching bases. The last part of the DNA fits TRBJ2-1 better; the J call may be wrong. Germline loops: CDR1 MNHNS, CDR2 SASEGT. The CDR3 spans 15 residues. CDR3 loop: CARGFYTGSGYVQFF. The CDR3 DNA sequence: TGTGCCAGAGGGTTTTACACAGGGTCGGGATACGTGCAGTTCTTC.

By frequency in the sample, this clone is medium-sized. This chain joins TRBV5-1 and TRBJ1-3; D not certain. The V and J ends lost 0 bases and 0 bases respectively, with 10 bases between them. Germline loops: CDR1 SGHRS, CDR2 YFSETQ. CDR3 length equals 16 residues. CDR3 sequence (DNA): TGCGCCAGCAGCTTGGTTGACTCGAGCTCTGGAAACACCATATATTTT. Protein sequence: CASSLVDSSSGNTIYF.

This clone was seen at least ten times. CDR3 sequence reads: CASRTGTVSYNEQFF. The CDR3 nucleotides are TGTGCCAGCAGGACCGGGACTGTTTCCTACAATGAGCAGTTCTTC. The chain carries TRBV2 and TRBJ2-1, with D tentatively TRBD2 (6 bases). Per germline, CDR1 SNHLY and CDR2 FYNNEI. This CDR3 contains 15 residues. V gave up 6 bases and J gave up 1 base, with 13 bases separating them.

This clone was seen only once. This CDR3 fails to terminate in the conserved phenylalanine or tryptophan, so it likely reflects a read error. V gene TRBV6-1 combines with J gene TRBJ1-2; D unresolved. V lost 5 bases and J lost 7, with 11 bases in between. The CDR3 runs to 12 residues. Germline V gene lookup returns CDR1 MNHNS and CDR2 SASEGT. This chain's CDR3 is CASSPQTVGYTP. Written as DNA, the CDR3 is TGTGCCAGCAGTCCACAGACGGTTGGCTACACCCCC.

The rearrangement uses TRBV5-4 and TRBJ2-3, with TRBD2 as a possible D gene (6 bases). The CDR3 consists of 15 residues. V lost 6 bases, J lost 1 base, and 15 bases lay in between. Germline V gives CDR1 SGHNT, CDR2 YYREEE (reference sequence). As DNA, the CDR3 is TGTGCCAGCACCCTCCAAGCGGGCCGCACAGATACGCAGTATTTT. It specifies CASTLQAGRTDTQYF.

About this clone itself: This is likely a read error, given that the CDR3 carries no conserved phenylalanine or tryptophan at its end. The gene calls are TRBV6-1 and TRBJ2-5; D unclear. This CDR3 spans 13 amino acids. The germline CDR1 and CDR2 sequences are MNHNS and SASEGT. The germline V and J ends were trimmed by 6 bases and 0 bases, with 8 bases remaining between them. The CDR3 nucleotides read TGTGCCAGCAGAGCACGACACCAAGAGACCCAGTACGTC. This codes for CASRARHQETQYV.

To note about this clone: One junction end does not reproduce the germline sequence, and a read error may be involved. The chain couples TRBV30 to TRBJ2-3, with 9 positions matching TRBD1. CDR3 length equals 13 residues. The germline gives CDR1 GTSNPN, CDR2 SVGIG (reference sequence). CDR3 DNA: TGTGTCTGGACAGGGGCCTCTAGGGATACGCAGTATTTT. As protein: CVWTGASRDTQYF.

This clone is deemed medium-sized. This rearrangement joins TRBV9 to TRBJ1-3; D perhaps matches TRBD1 (5 bases). The germline V and J ends were trimmed by 0 bases and 0 bases, with 7 bases remaining between them. CDR3 size: 15 residues. CDR1 is SGDLS, CDR2 YYNGEE, per germline. CDR3: CASSVVDSSGNTIYF. The CDR3 DNA reads as TGTGCCAGCAGCGTAGTCGACAGCTCTGGAAACACCATATATTTT.

In its sample, this clone was seen many times. The genes are TRBV7-8 and TRBJ2-5; 8 bases align to TRBD2. Germline V lookup: CDR1 SGHVS, CDR2 FQNEAQ. The CDR3 is 17 amino acids. The V segment lost 0 bases and the J segment 0 bases; nucleotides outside the gene matches: 6. CDR3 bases: TGTGCCAGCAGCTTAGCATCTAGCGGGTATTACCAAGAGACCCAGTACTTC. Translation gives CASSLASSGYYQETQYF.

This clone was found many times. The CDR3 nucleotides read TGTGCCAGCAGCGTAGCCCAGCAAGAGACCCAGTACTTC. Its protein is CASSVAQQETQYF. V gene TRBV9 combines with J gene TRBJ2-5, with D unresolved. V lost 0 bases to trimming and J lost 2 bases, with 5 bases between them. This CDR3 is built from 13 residues. Germline CDR1 reads SGDLS; CDR2 reads YYNGEE.